What follows are 27 T cell receptor beta chains derived from one specimen sequenced in a study of shared clonotypes between healthy human individuals. Assay used: immunoSEQ multiplex PCR; TCRdb lists only in-frame clones, some missing. Of 2 million to 2.5 million clones in the sample, approximately 94% were seen once. Selected positively for CCR7 and CD45RO-negative, naive CD8 cells excluded terminally differentiated effector memory CD45RA+ cells. Sequences were obtained from naive CD8+ T cells from PBMCs. The receptors come from a man younger than 30 in good health. Some clones in this sample may be carry-over from other donors' samples.

The CDR3 bases are TGTGCCAGCAGCGGGTGGGAGACCCAGTACTTC. Encoded protein: CASSGWETQYF. The rearrangement joins TRBV11-2 to TRBJ2-5; D gene unclear. V was shortened by 5 bases and J by 5 bases, with 6 bases between the two germline ends. This CDR3 region has 11 residues. Per the germline V gene, CDR1 is SGHAT and CDR2 is FQNNGV.

This chain joins TRBV30 and TRBJ2-2; 7 bases are a match to TRBD2. The CDR3 spans 16 residues. The germline V gene encodes CDR1 GTSNPN and CDR2 SVGIG (reference sequence). With V trimmed by 0 bases and J by 4 bases, 8 bases remained unmatched. This chain's CDR3 is CAWSVGRAYRTGELFF. The CDR3, as DNA: TGTGCCTGGAGTGTAGGGAGGGCCTATCGCACCGGGGAGCTGTTTTTT.

The chain carries TRBV9 and TRBJ2-5; tentatively, D is TRBD1 or TRBD2 (5 bases each). Germline lookup yields CDR1 SGDLS and CDR2 YYNGEE. This CDR3 contains 15 residues. The V end was cut by 1 base, the J end by 2 bases, with 12 bases between. The CDR3 region is CASSVLGTEQETQYF. DNA for the CDR3: TGTGCCAGCAGCGTATTAGGGACGGAGCAAGAGACCCAGTACTTC. The full variable domain, rest sourced from reference TRBV9 and TRBJ2-5, is DSGVTQTPKHLITATGQRVTLRCSPRSGDLSVYWYQQSLDQGLQFLIQYYNGEERAKGNILERFSAQQFPDLHSELNLSSLELGDSALYFCASSVLGTEQETQYFGPGTRLLVL.

The rearrangement joins TRBV7-8 to TRBJ2-1; 8 bases are shared with TRBD2. Per the germline V gene, CDR1 is SGHVS and CDR2 is FQNEAQ. This CDR3 has 16 amino acids. V gave up 5 bases and J gave up 3 bases; unmatched junction bases: 9. The CDR3 DNA is TGTGCCAGCAGCCCCCCTGGGCTAGCGGGCTACAATGAGCAGTTCTTC. Its protein is CASSPPGLAGYNEQFF.

This rearrangement joins TRBV10-3 to TRBJ1-3; unclear D gene. Trimming removed 3 bases at V and 0 bases at J, with 6 bases between. The CDR3 spans 14 residues. The V gene's germline CDR1 is ENHRY and CDR2 SYGVKD. CDR3 residues: CAISDRNSGNTIYF. The CDR3 DNA reads as TGTGCCATCAGTGACAGAAACTCTGGAAACACCATATATTTT.

This chain joins TRBV5-1 and TRBJ2-7; TRBD2 aligns across 10 bases. The CDR3 is made up of 16 amino acids. Per germline, CDR1 SGHRS and CDR2 YFSETQ. V was pared by 1 base and J by 1 base, with 5 bases of the junction left unmatched. The CDR3 coding sequence is TGCGCCAGCAGCTTGTCCCCGACTAGCGGGTCCTACGAGCAGTACTTC. It encodes CASSLSPTSGSYEQYF.

This clone has a handful of counts. This chain joins TRBV4-1 and TRBJ1-5; no clear D gene. Looked up from germline, CDR1 is MGHRA and CDR2 is YSYEKL. Trimming took 0 bases from V and 1 from J, leaving 10 bases between them. This CDR3 spans 16 amino acids. The CDR3 sequence: CASSQDMGSSNQPQHF. The CDR3 coding sequence is TGCGCCAGCAGCCAAGATATGGGGAGCAGCAATCAGCCCCAGCATTTT.

The gene calls are TRBV12-5 and TRBJ2-7; 7 nucleotides agree with TRBD2. Looked up from germline, CDR1 is LGHNT and CDR2 is FRNRAP. The CDR3 is made up of 13 amino acids. Unmatched junction bases numbered 3, after V lost 4 bases and J lost 3 bases. The CDR3 DNA reads as TGTGCTAGTGGTTACGGGGGGAGCTACGAGCAGTACTTC. Encoded protein: CASGYGGSYEQYF.

This clone has only a few counts. The chain carries TRBV19 and TRBJ1-5; weak D call: TRBD1 (5 bases). The CDR3 contains 14 residues. V was trimmed by 8 bases and J by 4 bases, leaving 15 bases between them. Per germline, CDR1 LNHDA and CDR2 SQIVND (reference sequence). CDR3 nucleotides: TGTGCCAGTGGACTATTTGGGGGGAATCAGCCCCAGCATTTT. This translates into CASGLFGGNQPQHF. Based on the CDR3 plus reference TRBV19 and TRBJ1-5, the full variable domain is DGGITQSPKYLFRKEGQNVTLSCEQNLNHDAMYWYRQDPGQGLRLIYYSQIVNDFQKGDIAEGYSVSREKKESFPLTVTSAQKNPTAFYLCASGLFGGNQPQHFGDGTRLSIL.

The chain has TRBV7-9 and TRBJ1-3; D perhaps matches TRBD1 (6 bases). This CDR3 spans 17 amino acids. Germline assignment: CDR1 SEHNR and CDR2 FQNEAQ (reference sequence). Trimming took 4 bases from V and 4 from J, leaving 20 bases between them. The CDR3 protein is CASSSFRPGAFGNTIYF. In nucleotides, the CDR3 is TGTGCCAGCAGCTCCTTCCGACCAGGGGCTTTCGGAAACACCATATATTTT.

The rearrangement joins TRBV11-2 to TRBJ2-2; perhaps TRBD2 as D (5 bases). V was cut by 4 bases and J by 7 bases, with 19 bases left in between. The CDR3 has 16 residues. Germline CDR1 and CDR2: SGHAT and FQNNGV. CDR3 residues: CASSSLSGIRVGELFF. Here the CDR3 DNA reads TGTGCCAGCAGCTCTCTCTCCGGGATTCGGGTCGGGGAGCTGTTTTTT.

This chain uses TRBV27 with TRBJ2-3; D is unclear. The CDR3 runs 14 residues. Per germline, CDR1 MNHEY and CDR2 SMNVEV (reference sequence). V lost 3 bases, J lost 1 base, and 8 bases lay in between. The CDR3 here is CASSFFRGTDTQYF. The CDR3 nucleotides are TGTGCCAGCAGTTTTTTTAGGGGCACAGATACGCAGTATTTT.

This clone was seen a single time. The genes are TRBV10-3 and TRBJ2-3; D might be TRBD1 (6 bases). CDR3 length: 15 amino acids. Per germline, CDR1 ENHRY and CDR2 SYGVKD. V lost 0 bases, J lost 6 bases, and 13 bases lay in between. CDR3 in amino acids: CAISESAGARDTQYF. The CDR3 DNA reads TGTGCCATCAGTGAGTCGGCAGGGGCGAGGGATACGCAGTATTTT.

The rearrangement links TRBV6-5 to TRBJ1-4; 7 bases are a match to TRBD1. Per the germline V gene, CDR1 is MNHEY and CDR2 is SVGAGI. The ends lost 2 bases at V and 11 bases at J; junction bases unmatched: 8. This CDR3 is built from 14 residues. In DNA, the CDR3 is TGTGCCAGCAGTTACAGGACAGGTGGTGCGAAACTGTTTTTT. Translated: CASSYRTGGAKLFF.

The chain couples TRBV4-1 to TRBJ1-2; D gene uncertain. This CDR3 contains 14 residues. Trimming shortened V by 2 bases and J by 4 bases, and 11 bases separated the two germline ends. CDR1 is MGHRA and CDR2 is YSYEKL in the germline V gene. CDR3 amino acids: CASSQRLGIYGYTF. Here the CDR3 DNA reads TGCGCCAGCAGCCAACGACTCGGGATCTATGGCTACACCTTC.

The chain couples TRBV11-2 to TRBJ2-2, with D unclear. V lost 2 bases to trimming and J lost 1 base, with 8 bases between them. CDR3 length equals 15 residues. CDR1 and CDR2 from the germline V gene are SGHAT and FQNNGV. The CDR3 region has the DNA TGTGCCAGCAGCTTACCGTGGCAGAACACCGGGGAGCTGTTTTTT. It specifies CASSLPWQNTGELFF.

Details on this clone: Other DNA sequences in this specimen translate into the identical CDR3. This rearrangement joins TRBV6-5 to TRBJ2-1; 9 nucleotides match TRBD1. Germline values: CDR1 MNHEY, CDR2 SVGAGI. This CDR3 is built from 14 residues. J was trimmed by 6 bases and V by 2 bases; bases with no gene match: 2. The DNA of the CDR3 is TGTGCCAGCAGTTACGGGACAGGGATCAATGAGCAGTTCTTC. Its translation is CASSYGTGINEQFF.

The V and J genes are TRBV19 and TRBJ2-1; 9 positions agree with TRBD2. Germline values: CDR1 LNHDA, CDR2 SQIVND (reference sequence). V shed 2 bases and J 6 bases; nucleotides not matched to a gene: 8. The CDR3 runs 16 residues. The CDR3 here is CASSIRGLAQSNEQFF. For the CDR3, the DNA is TGTGCCAGTAGTATACGAGGACTAGCGCAAAGCAATGAGCAGTTCTTC.

The rearrangement uses TRBV30 and TRBJ2-1, with 10 bases matching TRBD2. The CDR3 length is 14 residues. Unmatched junction bases numbered 3, after V lost 1 base and J lost 6 bases. Germline V gene lookup returns CDR1 GTSNPN and CDR2 SVGIG (reference sequence). The CDR3 loop is CAWSDGTSVNEQFF. CDR3 coding DNA: TGTGCCTGGAGTGACGGGACTAGCGTCAATGAGCAGTTCTTC. Looking up the rest from reference TRBV30 and TRBJ2-1 gives the full variable domain: SQTIHQWPATLVQPVGSPLSLECTVEGTSNPNLYWYRQAAGRGLQLLFYSVGIGQISSEVPQNLSASRPQDRQFILSSKKLLLSDSGFYLCAWSDGTSVNEQFFGPGTRLTVL.

This clone occurred once. V gene TRBV28 combines with J gene TRBJ1-5; 8 bases are a match to TRBD1. This CDR3 contains 16 residues. Trimming removed 8 bases from V and 2 bases from J; junction bases left unmatched: 11. The germline gives CDR1 MDHEN, CDR2 SYDVKM. This CDR3 is CASVPPPGQGNQPQHF. The CDR3, as DNA: TGTGCCAGCGTGCCCCCGCCGGGACAGGGCAATCAGCCCCAGCATTTT.

This chain connects TRBV10-1 to TRBJ2-3; D possibly corresponds to TRBD2 (5 bases). Germline V gene data show CDR1 as WNHNN and CDR2 as SYGVQD (reference sequence). V was cut by 0 bases and J by 9 bases, with 10 bases left in between. The CDR3 loop spans 13 amino acids. CDR3 amino acids: CASSESGVSTQYF. CDR3 nucleotide sequence: TGCGCCAGCAGTGAGTCCGGGGTCTCCACGCAGTATTTT.

The rearrangement uses TRBV10-3 and TRBJ2-1; TRBD1 agrees at 7 bases. Trimming took 7 bases from V and 7 from J; bases not matched to a gene: 7. Germline CDR1 reads ENHRY; CDR2 reads SYGVKD. This CDR3 comprises 13 residues. The CDR3 region is CAITSTGLNEQFF. The CDR3 coding sequence is TGTGCCATCACCTCGACAGGGTTGAATGAGCAGTTCTTC.

About this clone itself: The sample has other DNA sequences that encode this CDR3 too. This chain connects TRBV19 to TRBJ1-1; tentative D call: TRBD1 (6 bases). The germline V and J ends were trimmed by 5 bases and 1 base, with 11 bases remaining between them. CDR1 is LNHDA, CDR2 SQIVND, per germline (reference sequence). The CDR3 consists of 14 residues. In nucleotides, the CDR3 is TGTGCCAGTAGTCCCAGGACAGCGAACACTGAAGCTTTCTTT. This sequence encodes CASSPRTANTEAFF.

CDR3 loop: CASSLADSPYEQYF. CDR3 DNA sequence: TGTGCCAGCAGCTTAGCCGACAGCCCCTACGAGCAGTACTTC. This rearrangement joins TRBV7-6 to TRBJ2-7; perhaps TRBD1 as D (5 bases). Germline CDR1 and CDR2: SGHVS and FNYEAQ. The V gene lost 0 bases and the J gene lost 2 bases, with 8 bases spanning the gap. The CDR3 has 14 residues.

V usage is TRBV4-3 and J usage is TRBJ1-3; D perhaps matches TRBD1 (5 bases). CDR1 is LGHNA, CDR2 YSLEER, per germline. V was shortened by 3 bases and J by 0 bases, with 12 bases between the two germline ends. The length of the CDR3 is 16 residues. CDR3 sequence: CASSHSPGGSGNTIYF. For the CDR3, the DNA is TGCGCCAGCAGCCATTCGCCGGGGGGCTCTGGAAACACCATATATTTT.

This clone was counted once. V gene TRBV27 combines with J gene TRBJ2-2; no clear D. The ends were cut back, 2 bases at V and 1 base at J, with 8 bases in the middle. The germline gives CDR1 MNHEY, CDR2 SMNVEV (reference sequence). The CDR3 consists of 15 residues. The DNA of the CDR3 is TGTGCCAGCAGTTTAGGTCAGAAGAACACCGGGGAGCTGTTTTTT. This gives the protein CASSLGQKNTGELFF.

This clone is a singleton in its sample. This chain links TRBV15 with TRBJ1-1; D is perhaps TRBD1 (5 bases). V was pared by 0 bases and J by 6 bases, with 17 bases between. The CDR3 contains 16 residues. Germline values: CDR1 LNHNV, CDR2 YYDKDF (reference sequence). The CDR3 sequence is CATSRDQMGDIAEAFF. CDR3 DNA sequence: TGTGCCACCAGCAGAGATCAAATGGGGGATATCGCTGAAGCTTTCTTT.